The 4 T cell receptor beta chains below all came from one sample that was sequenced in a study of T cell changes during pregnancy in multiple sclerosis. Libraries were prepared by immunoSEQ multiplex PCR; TCRdb keeps only in-frame clonotypes and omits some of them. The sample comprises about 42,000 clones, more than 85% of which are singletons, and about 2% rests with the top ten. This sample comprised CD4+ T cells from peripheral blood mononuclear cells, obtained after pregnancy. The receptors shown here come from a female donor in good health, enrolled as a control in a pregnancy study.

The chain carries TRBV5-6 and TRBJ2-6, with D perhaps TRBD2 (5 bases). The CDR3 loop spans 16 amino acids. The germline gives CDR1 SGHDT, CDR2 YYEEEE. Trimming took off 0 bases at V and 1 base at J, with 8 bases between the two ends. CDR3 bases: TGTGCCAGCAGCTTGGGGCGCGGGTCTGGGGCCAACGTCCTGACTTTC. It yields the protein CASSLGRGSGANVLTF. Complete variable domain (other parts from reference TRBV5-6 and TRBJ2-6): DAGVTQSPTHLIKTRGQQVTLRCSPKSGHDTVSWYQQALGQGPQFIFQYYEEEERQRGNFPDRFSGHQFPNYSSELNVNALLLGDSALYLCASSLGRGSGANVLTFGAGSRLTVL.

In DNA, the CDR3 is TGTGCCAGCAGCTTATCTAGCGGGAGCTATGTAAATGAGCAGTTCTTC. It specifies CASSLSSGSYVNEQFF. This sequence joins TRBV7-2 and TRBJ2-1; 10 bases match TRBD2. V lost 2 bases, J lost 7 bases, and 8 bases stayed unmatched. CDR1 is SGHTA and CDR2 is FQGNSA in the germline V gene. The CDR3 spans 16 residues.

The genes are TRBV2 and TRBJ1-1, with D maybe TRBD1 (6 bases). Between the trimmed V and J ends, which lost 6 bases and 0 bases, there was a span of 11 bases. Germline CDR1 SNHLY, CDR2 FYNNEI. This CDR3 region has 14 residues. DNA of the CDR3: TGTGCCAGCAGGGTAGGACAGATGAACACTGAAGCTTTCTTT. Translated, it gives CASRVGQMNTEAFF.

Only one count was recorded for this clone. The J gene is TRBJ2-5, the V gene TRBV5-6, with 8 bases fitting TRBD2. The CDR3 spans 14 residues. Germline V gene data show CDR1 as SGHDT and CDR2 as YYEEEE. V shed 4 bases, J shed 7 bases, and the junction held 9 bases outside the gene matches. The CDR3 DNA reads as TGTGCCAGCAGCCAAGACGGACTAGCCGGGACCCAGTACTTC. Translation gives CASSQDGLAGTQYF.